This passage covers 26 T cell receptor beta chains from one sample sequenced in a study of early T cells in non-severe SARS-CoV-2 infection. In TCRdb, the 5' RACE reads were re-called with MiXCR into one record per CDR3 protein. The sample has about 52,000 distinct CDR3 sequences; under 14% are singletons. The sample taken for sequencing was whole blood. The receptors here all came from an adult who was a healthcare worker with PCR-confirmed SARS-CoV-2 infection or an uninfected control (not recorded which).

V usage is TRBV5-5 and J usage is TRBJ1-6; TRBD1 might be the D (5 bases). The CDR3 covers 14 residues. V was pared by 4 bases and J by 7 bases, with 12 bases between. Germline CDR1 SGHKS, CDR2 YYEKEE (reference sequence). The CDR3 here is CASSEGPWNSPLHF. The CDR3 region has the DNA TGTGCCAGCAGCGAGGGACCTTGGAATTCACCCCTCCACTTT. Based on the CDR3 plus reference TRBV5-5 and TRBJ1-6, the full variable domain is DAGVTQSPTHLIKTRGQQVTLRCSPISGHKSVSWYQQVLGQGPQFIFQYYEKEERGRGNFPDRFSARQFPNYSSELNVNALLLGDSALYLCASSEGPWNSPLHFGNGTRLTVT.

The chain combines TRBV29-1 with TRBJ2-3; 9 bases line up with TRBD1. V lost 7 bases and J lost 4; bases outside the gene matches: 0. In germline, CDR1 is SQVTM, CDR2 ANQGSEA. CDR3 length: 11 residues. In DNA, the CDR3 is TGCAGCGGGGACAGGGCAGATACGCAGTATTTT. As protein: CSGDRADTQYF.

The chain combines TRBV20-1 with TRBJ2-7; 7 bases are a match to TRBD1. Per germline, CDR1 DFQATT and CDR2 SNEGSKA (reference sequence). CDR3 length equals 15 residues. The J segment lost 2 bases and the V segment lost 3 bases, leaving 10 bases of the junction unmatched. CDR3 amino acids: CSARGPGQRTYEQYF. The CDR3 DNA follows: TGCAGTGCTAGGGGCCCGGGACAGCGGACCTACGAGCAGTACTTC.

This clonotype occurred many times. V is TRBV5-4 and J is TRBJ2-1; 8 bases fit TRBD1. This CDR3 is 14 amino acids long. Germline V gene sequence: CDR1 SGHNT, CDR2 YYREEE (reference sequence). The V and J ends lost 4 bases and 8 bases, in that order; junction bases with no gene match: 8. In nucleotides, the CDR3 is TGTGCCAGCAGCGGGAGAGGACAGGGAGATGAGCAGTTCTTC. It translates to CASSGRGQGDEQFF.

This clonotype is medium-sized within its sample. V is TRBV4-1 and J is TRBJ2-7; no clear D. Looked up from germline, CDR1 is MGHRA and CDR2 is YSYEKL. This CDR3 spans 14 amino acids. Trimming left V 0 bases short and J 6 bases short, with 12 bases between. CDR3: CASSQEQFQREQYF. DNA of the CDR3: TGCGCCAGCAGCCAAGAGCAGTTCCAGCGCGAGCAGTACTTC.

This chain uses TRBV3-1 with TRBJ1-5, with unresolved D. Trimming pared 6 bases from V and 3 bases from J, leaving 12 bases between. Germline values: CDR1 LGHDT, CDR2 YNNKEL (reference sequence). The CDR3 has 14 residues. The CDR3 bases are TGTGCCAGCAGTCGGGCTACAGACAATCAGCCCCAGCATTTT. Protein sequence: CASSRATDNQPQHF.

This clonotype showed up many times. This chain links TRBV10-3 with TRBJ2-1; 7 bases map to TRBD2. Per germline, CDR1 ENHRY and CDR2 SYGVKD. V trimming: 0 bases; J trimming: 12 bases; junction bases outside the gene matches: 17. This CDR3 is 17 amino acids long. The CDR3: CAISESTRAGTTHGQFF. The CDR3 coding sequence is TGTGCCATCAGTGAGTCGACTCGGGCAGGGACTACACATGGGCAGTTCTTC.

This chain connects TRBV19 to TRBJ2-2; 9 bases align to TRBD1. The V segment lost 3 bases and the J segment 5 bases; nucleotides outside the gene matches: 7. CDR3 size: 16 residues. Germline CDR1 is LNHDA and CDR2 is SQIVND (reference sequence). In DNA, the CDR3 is TGTGCCAGTAGTATCCGGACAGGGGTGAATACCGGGGAGCTGTTTTTT. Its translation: CASSIRTGVNTGELFF.

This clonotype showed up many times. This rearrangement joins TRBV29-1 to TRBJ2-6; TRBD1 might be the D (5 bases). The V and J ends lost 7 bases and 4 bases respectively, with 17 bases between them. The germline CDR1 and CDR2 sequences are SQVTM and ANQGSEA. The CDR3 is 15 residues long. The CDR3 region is CSAPGLSRGANVLTF. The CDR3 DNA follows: TGCAGCGCCCCAGGGCTGTCAAGAGGGGCCAACGTCCTGACTTTC.

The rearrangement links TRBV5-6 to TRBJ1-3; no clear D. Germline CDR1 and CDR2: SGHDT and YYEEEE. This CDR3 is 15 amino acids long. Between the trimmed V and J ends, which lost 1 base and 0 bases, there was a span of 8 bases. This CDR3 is CASSLPPSSGNTIYF. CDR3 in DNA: TGTGCCAGCAGCTTGCCCCCCAGCTCTGGAAACACCATATATTTT.

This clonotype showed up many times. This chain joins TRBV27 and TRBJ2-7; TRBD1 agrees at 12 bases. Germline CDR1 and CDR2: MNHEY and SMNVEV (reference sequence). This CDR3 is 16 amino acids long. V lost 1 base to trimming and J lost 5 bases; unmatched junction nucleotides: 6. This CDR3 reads CASSLFSGTGGDEQYF. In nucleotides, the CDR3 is TGTGCCAGCAGTTTATTCTCCGGGACAGGGGGCGACGAGCAGTACTTC.

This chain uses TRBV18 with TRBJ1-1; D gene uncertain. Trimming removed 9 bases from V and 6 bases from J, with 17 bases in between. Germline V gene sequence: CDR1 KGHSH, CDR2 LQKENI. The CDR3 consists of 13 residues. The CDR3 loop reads CASFTTEGAEAFF. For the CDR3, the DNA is TGTGCCAGTTTTACGACCGAGGGTGCTGAAGCTTTCTTT.

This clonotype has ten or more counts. The CDR3 region is CASSQDKAGYGYTF. The CDR3 nucleotides are TGTGCCAGCAGCCAAGATAAGGCAGGCTATGGCTACACCTTC. The chain joins TRBV4-2 to TRBJ1-2; the D is unclear. The CDR3 runs to 14 residues. Germline V gene lookup returns CDR1 LGHNA and CDR2 YNFKEQ. V lost 0 bases, J lost 4 bases, and 9 bases lay in between.

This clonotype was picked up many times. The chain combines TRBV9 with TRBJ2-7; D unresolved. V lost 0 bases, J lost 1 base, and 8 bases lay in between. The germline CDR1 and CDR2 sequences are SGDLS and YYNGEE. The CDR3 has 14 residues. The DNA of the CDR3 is TGTGCCAGCAGCGTAGGAAGCCAATCCTACGAGCAGTACTTC. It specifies CASSVGSQSYEQYF.

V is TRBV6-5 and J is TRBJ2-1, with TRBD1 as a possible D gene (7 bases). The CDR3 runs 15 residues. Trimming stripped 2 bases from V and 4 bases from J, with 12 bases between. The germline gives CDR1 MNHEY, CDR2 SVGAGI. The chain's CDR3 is CASSYAAGGYNEQFF. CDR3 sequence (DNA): TGTGCCAGCAGTTACGCGGCAGGGGGGTACAATGAGCAGTTCTTC.

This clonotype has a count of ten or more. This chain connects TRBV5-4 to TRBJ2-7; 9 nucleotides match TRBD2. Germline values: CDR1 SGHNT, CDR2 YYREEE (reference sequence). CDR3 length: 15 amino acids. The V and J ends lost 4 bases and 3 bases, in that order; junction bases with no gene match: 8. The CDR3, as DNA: TGTGCCAGCAGCCCTCCTAGCGGGATGGACTACGAGCAGTACTTC. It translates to CASSPPSGMDYEQYF. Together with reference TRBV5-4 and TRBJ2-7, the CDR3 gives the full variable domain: ETGVTQSPTHLIKTRGQQVTLRCSSQSGHNTVSWYQQALGQGPQFIFQYYREEENGRGNFPPRFSGLQFPNYSSELNVNALELDDSALYLCASSPPSGMDYEQYFGPGTRLTVT.

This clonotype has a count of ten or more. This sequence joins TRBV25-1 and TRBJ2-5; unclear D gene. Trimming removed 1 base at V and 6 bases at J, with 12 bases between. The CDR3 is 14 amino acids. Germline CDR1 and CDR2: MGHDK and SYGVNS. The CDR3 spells CASSEFGDWKTQYF. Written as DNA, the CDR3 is TGTGCCAGCAGTGAATTTGGGGATTGGAAGACCCAGTACTTC.

The DNA of the CDR3 is TGTGCCAGCAGACCAGAACAGGGGGCTGGAGCTTTCTTT. The encoded protein is CASRPEQGAGAFF. The V gene is TRBV7-9, the J gene TRBJ1-1, with 9 positions matching TRBD1. J lost 10 bases, V lost 6 bases, and 9 bases had no gene match. There are 13 residues in the CDR3. Germline CDR1 SEHNR, CDR2 FQNEAQ (reference sequence).

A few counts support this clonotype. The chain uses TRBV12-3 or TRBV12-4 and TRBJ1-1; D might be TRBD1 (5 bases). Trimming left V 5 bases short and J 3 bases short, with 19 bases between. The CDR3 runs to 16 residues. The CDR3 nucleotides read TGTGCCAGCAGTCTGGTAACGAAAGCGGGGGACACTGAAGCTTTCTTT. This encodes CASSLVTKAGDTEAFF.

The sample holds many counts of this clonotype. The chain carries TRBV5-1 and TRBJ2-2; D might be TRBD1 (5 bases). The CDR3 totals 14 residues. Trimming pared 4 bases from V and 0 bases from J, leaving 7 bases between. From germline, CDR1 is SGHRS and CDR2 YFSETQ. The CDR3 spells CASSDSANTGELFF. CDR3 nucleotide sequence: TGCGCCAGCAGCGACAGCGCGAACACCGGGGAGCTGTTTTTT.

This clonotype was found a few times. CDR3 in amino acids: CSASRRTLYTQYF. As DNA, the CDR3 is TGCAGTGCTAGTCGAAGGACTCTCTATACGCAGTATTTT. The chain carries TRBV20-1 and TRBJ2-3; a weak D match, TRBD2 (5 bases). This CDR3 region has 13 residues. Trimming shortened V by 3 bases and J by 7 bases, and 14 bases separated the two germline ends. The germline gives CDR1 DFQATT, CDR2 SNEGSKA (reference sequence).

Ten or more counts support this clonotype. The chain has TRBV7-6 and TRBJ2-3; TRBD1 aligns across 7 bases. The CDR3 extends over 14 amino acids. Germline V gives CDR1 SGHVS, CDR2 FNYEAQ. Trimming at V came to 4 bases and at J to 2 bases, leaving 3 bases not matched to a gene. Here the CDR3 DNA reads TGTGCCAGCAGCTCGACAGGGTTCACAGATACGCAGTATTTT. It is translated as CASSSTGFTDTQYF.

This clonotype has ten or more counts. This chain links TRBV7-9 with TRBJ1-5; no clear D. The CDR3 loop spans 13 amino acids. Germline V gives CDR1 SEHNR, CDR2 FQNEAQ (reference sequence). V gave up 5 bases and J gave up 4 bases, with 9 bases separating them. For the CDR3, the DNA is TGTGCCAGCAGCCCTGAGACAAATCAGCCCCAGCATTTT. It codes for CASSPETNQPQHF.

CDR3 amino acids: CSVLRRDTQYF. CDR3 in DNA: TGCAGCGTTTTAAGGAGGGATACGCAGTATTTT. This chain uses TRBV29-1 with TRBJ2-3; D is perhaps TRBD2 (5 bases). This CDR3 contains 11 residues. Germline V gene lookup returns CDR1 SQVTM and CDR2 ANQGSEA. V lost 5 bases and J lost 6, with 9 bases in between.

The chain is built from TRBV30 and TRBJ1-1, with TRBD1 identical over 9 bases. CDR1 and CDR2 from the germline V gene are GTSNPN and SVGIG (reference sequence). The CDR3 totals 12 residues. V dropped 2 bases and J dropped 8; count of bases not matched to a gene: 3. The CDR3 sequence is CAWSPGTGEAFF. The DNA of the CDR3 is TGTGCCTGGAGTCCAGGGACAGGGGAAGCTTTCTTT.

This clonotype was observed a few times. The CDR3 sequence: CASSSPNKPLHF. CDR3 bases: TGTGCCAGCAGTTCGCCGAACAAACCCCTCCACTTT. The gene calls are TRBV6-6 and TRBJ1-6; D uncertain. Germline values: CDR1 MNHNY, CDR2 SVGAGI (reference sequence). This CDR3 comprises 12 residues. V was clipped by 4 bases and J by 12 bases, with 10 bases between them.